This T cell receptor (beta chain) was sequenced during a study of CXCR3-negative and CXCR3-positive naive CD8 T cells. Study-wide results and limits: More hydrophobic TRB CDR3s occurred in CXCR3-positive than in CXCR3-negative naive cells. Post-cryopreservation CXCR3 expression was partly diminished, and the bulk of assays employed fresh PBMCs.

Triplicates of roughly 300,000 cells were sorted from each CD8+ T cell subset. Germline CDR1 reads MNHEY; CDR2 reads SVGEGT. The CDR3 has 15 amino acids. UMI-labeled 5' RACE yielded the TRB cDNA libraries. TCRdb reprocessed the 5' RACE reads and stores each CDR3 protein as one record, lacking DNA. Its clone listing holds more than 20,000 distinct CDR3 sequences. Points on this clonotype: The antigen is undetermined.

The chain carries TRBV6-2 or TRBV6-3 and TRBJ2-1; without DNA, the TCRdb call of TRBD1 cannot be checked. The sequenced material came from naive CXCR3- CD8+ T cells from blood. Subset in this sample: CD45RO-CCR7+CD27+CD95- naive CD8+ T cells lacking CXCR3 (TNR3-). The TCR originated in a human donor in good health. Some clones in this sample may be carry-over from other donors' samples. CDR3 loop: CASSYFRGRVNEQFF.